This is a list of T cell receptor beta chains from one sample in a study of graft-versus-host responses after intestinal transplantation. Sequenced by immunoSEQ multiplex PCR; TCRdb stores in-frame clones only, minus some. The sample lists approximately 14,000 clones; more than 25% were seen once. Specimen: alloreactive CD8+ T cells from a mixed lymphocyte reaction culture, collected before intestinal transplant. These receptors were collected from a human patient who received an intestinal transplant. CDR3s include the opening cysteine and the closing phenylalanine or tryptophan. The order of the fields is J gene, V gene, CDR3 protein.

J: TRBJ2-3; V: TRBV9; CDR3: CASSVEGGALVSSTDTQYF
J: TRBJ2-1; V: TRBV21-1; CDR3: CASPDRGHQDYNEQFF
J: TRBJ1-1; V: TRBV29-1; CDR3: CSGTVPTEAFF
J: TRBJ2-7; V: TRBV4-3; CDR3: CASSQDRIGGLEQYF
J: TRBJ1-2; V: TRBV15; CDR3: CATSRERGLGYTF
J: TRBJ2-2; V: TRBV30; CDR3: CAWTGAGGITGELFF
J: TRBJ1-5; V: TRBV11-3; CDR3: CASSEGQGRFFRGQPQHF
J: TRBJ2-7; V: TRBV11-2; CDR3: CASSLDPTSPAF
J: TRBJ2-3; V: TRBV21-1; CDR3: CASADTQYF
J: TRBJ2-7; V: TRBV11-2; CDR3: CASKLAGGGMTYEQYF
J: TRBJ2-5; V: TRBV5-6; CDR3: CASSTDRGQETQYF
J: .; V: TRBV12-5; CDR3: CASGLVPSDTLYEQYF
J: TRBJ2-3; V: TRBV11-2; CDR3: CASSVLSTLTDTQYF